This T cell receptor (beta chain) was identified in a study of blood T cell repertoires in COVID-19 (dated by TCRdb to 2018 to 2020). Turning to the overall study: Samples covering the acute and convalescent phases of COVID-19 were provided by collaborators in the United States, Italy and Spain. The prospective study material was composed of cDNA or gDNA derived from T cells, B-cell-depleted T cells, or PBMCs. Deeply sampled blood TCRbeta repertoires from subjects exposed to, actively infected with, or recovered from COVID-19 were included in the dataset. The repertoires were made available in a free public database intended to serve as a resource for research on the immune response to SARS-CoV-2. Samples were obtained from the ongoing ImmuneRACE study (first 160 participants) and from 1,254 subjects provided by 6 global collaborators. Nearly every sample came with metadata listing a de-identified subject ID, COVID-19 status, age in years and sex. Where available, HLA class I and class II types were obtained from metadata supplied by the sample provider rather than from assay-based typing.

CDR1 and CDR2 are drawn from the germline V gene: SNHLY, FYNNEI. Inclusive of the bounding cysteine and phenylalanine, the CDR3 is 18 residues long. The kept DNA is CDR3 alone, 54 bases in frame from the first base. V is shortened by 6 bases, J by 3 bases, and the region joining them spans 24 bases. TCRbeta CDR3 regions were amplified from genomic DNA by means of the immunoSEQ Assay, a bias-controlled multiplex PCR. The authors' analysis ran thus. Within the assay, amplification of reference gene primers was used to estimate how many nucleated cells each sample contained. To quantify the absolute abundance of each unique TCRbeta CDR3 rearrangement, sequence reads were collapsed and filtered. Productive Simpson clonality was computed per sample as the square root of Simpson's diversity index over productive rearrangements. TCRdb's version of the immuneACCESS table is confined to in-frame rearrangements and falls short of the full clone set. An unresolved V gene accounts for under half of the shortfall where checked; the remainder is of unknown origin. Clone size and V and J calls were adopted from that table, with D and trimming inferred from the DNA. The table for this sample lists approximately 140,000 clones; roughly 79% of them were counted only once. Approximately 9.2% of the sample rests with the top ten.

Many counts were recorded for this clone. The antigen it recognizes is unknown. Per-base quality was not reported, and no clone a single base away is much larger than it. The collaborating institutions used their own protocols to collect whole blood in K2EDTA tubes. For TCRbeta analysis, collaborators shipped samples as frozen whole blood, isolated PBMCs, or DNA extracted from either of those sample types. Overall results and qualifications from the work: Clinical and demographic metadata were provided uncurated, with the amount varying by source and participant.

This chain joins TRBV2 to TRBJ2-4; 5 matching bases give a weak D call of TRBD2. Sample: peripheral blood. This clonotype originated in a human donor with acute or convalescent COVID-19. The donor label of this sample is uncertain. The CDR3 protein is CASREGRSEGIGKNIQYF. The DNA reads as follows: TGTGCCAGCAGAGAGGGAAGGAGTGAGGGCATAGGCAAAAACATTCAGTACTTC.